The T cell receptor beta chain described here comes from a study of identical twins. Concerning this clonotype itself: Its antigen is as yet unknown.

It was template switching that added a universal primer site, and there were unique molecular identifiers on the cDNA. TCRdb fed the 5' RACE reads into MiXCR, producing one record per CDR3 protein. This sample has 400,000 to 600,000 distinct CDR3 sequences, with about 22% found just once. Study-level results: Fewer insertions marked abundant cord blood beta clonotypes; young adult naive trended weakly, memory not at all. Twins' excess sharing was less marked for out-of-frame beta sequences.

Trimming pared 1 base from V and 4 bases from J, leaving 20 bases between. This CDR3 contains 18 residues. Germline V gene lookup returns CDR1 SGHRS and CDR2 YFSETQ. A further study also used this sample, focusing on yellow fever vaccine responses in identical twins. That work states: It has been reported that, in twins, the vaccine T cell response seemed partly convergent and partly personalized.

This rearrangement joins TRBV5-1 to TRBJ2-2; D not resolved. The origin of this receptor is a woman under 30 in good health. Sequencing used CD4+ T cells sorted from blood. CDR3 sequence reads: CASSLRFGSDRATGELFF. The CDR3 DNA follows: TGCGCCAGCAGCTTGCGATTCGGGTCGGATCGTGCCACCGGGGAGCTGTTTTTT.